Included here is one TCR beta chain sequence, with context. The V gene's germline CDR1 is GTSNPN and CDR2 SVGIG (reference sequence). V was shortened by 0 bases and J by 2 bases, with 10 bases between the two germline ends. This CDR3 is 14 amino acids long. The data stem from a study of blood T cell repertoires in COVID-19. The wider study: Samples of COVID-19 (acute and convalescent) were obtained from the United States, Italy and Spain.

The method was immunoSEQ multiplex PCR; TCRdb's version includes in-frame clones alone and lacks a portion of them. The sample shows hundreds of thousands of clones, around four fifths of them seen only once. The receptor's source is a woman aged 55-75 years with active or convalescent COVID-19. The sequenced sample was peripheral blood. This chain uses TRBV30 with TRBJ2-5; tentatively, D is TRBD1 (5 bases). This CDR3 is CAWSVGDRQETQYF. The CDR3 DNA is TGTGCCTGGAGTGTAGGGGATCGGCAAGAGACCCAGTACTTC. Full variable domain (outside the CDR3, taken from reference TRBV30 and TRBJ2-5): SQTIHQWPATLVQPVGSPLSLECTVEGTSNPNLYWYRQAAGRGLQLLFYSVGIGQISSEVPQNLSASRPQDRQFILSSKKLLLSDSGFYLCAWSVGDRQETQYFGPGTRLLVL.